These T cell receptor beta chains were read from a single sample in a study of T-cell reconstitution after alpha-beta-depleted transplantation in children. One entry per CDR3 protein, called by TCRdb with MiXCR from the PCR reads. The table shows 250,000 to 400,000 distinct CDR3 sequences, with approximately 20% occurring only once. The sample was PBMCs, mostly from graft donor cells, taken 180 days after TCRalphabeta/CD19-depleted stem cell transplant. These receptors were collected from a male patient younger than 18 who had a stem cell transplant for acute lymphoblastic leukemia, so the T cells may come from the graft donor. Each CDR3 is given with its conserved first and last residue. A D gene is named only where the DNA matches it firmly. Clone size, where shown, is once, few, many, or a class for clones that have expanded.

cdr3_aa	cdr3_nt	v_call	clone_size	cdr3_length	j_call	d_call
CASSPTPDREHYYEQFF	TGCGCCAGCAGCCCTACCCCCGACAGGGAGCACTATTATGAGCAGTTCTTC	TRBV5-1	.	17	TRBJ2-1	TRBD1
CASSYSPIPRDFNTEAFF	TGTGCCAGCAGTTACTCTCCTATCCCTCGGGACTTCAACACTGAAGCTTTCTTT	TRBV6-5	few	18	TRBJ1-1	.
CASTSGQGAQYF	TGTGCCAGCACCTCCGGGCAGGGAGCTCAGTACTTC	TRBV12-3/TRBV12-4	.	12	TRBJ2-5	.
CASSLGQLSGYEQYF	TGCGCCAGCAGCTTGGGACAGCTATCGGGCTACGAGCAGTACTTC	TRBV5-1	few	15	TRBJ2-7	.
CASSPGHWNTKNIQYF	TGCGCCAGCAGCCCGGGACACTGGAATACGAAAAACATTCAGTACTTC	TRBV5-1	.	16	TRBJ2-4	.
CASSLGLAPSVDTGELFF	TGTGCCAGCAGCTTGGGACTAGCCCCCTCGGTGGACACCGGGGAGCTGTTTTTT	TRBV5-5	.	18	TRBJ2-2	TRBD2
CASSPLGTVYEQYF	TGTGCCAGCAGCCCCCTCGGGACCGTCTACGAGCAGTACTTC	TRBV3-1	.	14	TRBJ2-7	.
CASSLWASPDDGTDTQYF	TGTGCCAGCAGCTTATGGGCTAGTCCGGATGACGGCACAGATACGCAGTATTTT	TRBV7-3	.	18	TRBJ2-3	.
CASSQEFTQYF	TGTGCCAGCAGCCAAGAATTTACGCAGTATTTT	TRBV7-2	.	11	TRBJ2-3	.
CASSPEPSDRGSNQPQHF	TGTGCCAGCAGCCCGGAGCCTTCGGACAGGGGAAGCAATCAGCCCCAGCATTTT	TRBV12-3/TRBV12-4	.	18	TRBJ1-5	TRBD1
CSARDPGYNEQFF	TGCAGTGCTAGAGACCCCGGATACAATGAGCAGTTCTTC	TRBV20-1	.	13	TRBJ2-1	.
CASNPSMFSNYGYTF	TGTGCCAGTAATCCCTCCATGTTTTCTAACTATGGCTACACCTTC	TRBV19	.	15	TRBJ1-2	.
CASSLPQGATGELFF	TGTGCCAGCAGCTTACCGCAGGGCGCCACCGGGGAGCTGTTTTTT	TRBV7-9	.	15	TRBJ2-2	.
CASRPDRGTGELFF	TGTGCCAGCCGTCCGGACAGGGGCACCGGGGAGCTGTTTTTT	TRBV27	.	14	TRBJ2-2	TRBD1
CSASPRLAGGEQFF	TGCAGTGCTTCTCCGAGACTAGCGGGAGGTGAGCAGTTCTTC	TRBV20-1	.	14	TRBJ2-1	TRBD2
CSARKLAGAGELFF	TGCAGTGCTAGAAAACTAGCGGGCGCCGGGGAGCTGTTTTTT	TRBV20-1	.	14	TRBJ2-2	TRBD2
CASSPVGSGSLSEQFF	TGTGCCAGCAGCCCCGTCGGTAGCGGGAGTCTTTCTGAGCAGTTCTTC	TRBV7-9	few	16	TRBJ2-1	TRBD2
CSQLWGDTGELFF	TGCAGCCAGCTCTGGGGAGACACCGGGGAGCTGTTTTTT	TRBV20-1	.	13	TRBJ2-2	.
CASSLPTAGLRDEQFF	TGCGCCAGCAGCTTACCCACCGCCGGCCTTAGGGATGAGCAGTTCTTC	TRBV5-1	.	16	TRBJ2-1	.
CASSLAPGQGATYGYTF	TGCGCCAGCAGCTTGGCGCCGGGACAGGGGGCTACCTATGGCTACACCTTC	TRBV5-1	.	17	TRBJ1-2	TRBD1
CASSPGSSNTEAFF	TGTGCCAGCAGTCCCGGATCCTCCAACACTGAAGCTTTCTTT	TRBV27	.	14	TRBJ1-1	.
CASSDRGTDTQYF	TGTGCCAGCAGTGACAGGGGGACAGATACGCAGTATTTT	TRBV6-4	.	13	TRBJ2-3	.
CASSLVTRAYEQYF	TGTGCCAGCAGCTTGGTCACCAGAGCCTACGAGCAGTACTTC	TRBV5-5	.	14	TRBJ2-7	.
CASTMGLSSGGPYNEQFF	TGTGCCAGCACCATGGGGCTCTCTAGCGGGGGGCCTTACAATGAGCAGTTCTTC	TRBV7-6	.	18	TRBJ2-1	TRBD2
CASSKTDINEQFF	TGTGCCAGCAGCAAAACAGATATCAATGAGCAGTTCTTC	TRBV12-3/TRBV12-4	many	13	TRBJ2-1	.
CASSFTTGTGFGYTF	TGTGCCAGCAGTTTCACGACCGGGACAGGGTTTGGCTACACCTTC	TRBV6-5	.	15	TRBJ1-2	TRBD1
CASSQDWGEKAYEQYF	TGTGCCAGCAGCCAAGACTGGGGCGAGAAAGCCTACGAGCAGTACTTC	TRBV3-1	few	16	TRBJ2-7	.
CASSLTGPGRTQYF	TGTGCCAGCAGCTTAACGGGGCCGGGTCGGACCCAGTACTTC	TRBV7-8	.	14	TRBJ2-5	.
CASSSTTGVIGYTF	TGTGCCAGCAGCAGTACCACAGGGGTAATTGGCTACACCTTC	TRBV9	.	14	TRBJ1-2	TRBD1
CSALYGGEDTQYF	TGCAGTGCGCTCTATGGGGGTGAGGATACGCAGTATTTT	TRBV20-1	few	13	TRBJ2-3	.
CASSLLAGVLVNEQFF	TGCGCCAGCAGCTTGCTAGCGGGAGTTTTAGTCAATGAGCAGTTCTTC	TRBV5-1	few	16	TRBJ2-1	TRBD2
CATSRGAGTNNEQFF	TGTGCCACCAGCAGGGGAGCGGGCACAAACAATGAGCAGTTCTTC	TRBV15	many	15	TRBJ2-1	.
CASSQDGWIQETQYF	TGTGCCAGCAGCCAAGATGGGTGGATTCAAGAGACCCAGTACTTC	TRBV3-1	few	15	TRBJ2-5	.
CASSRQGGKTGELFF	TGTGCCAGCAGTCGACAGGGGGGGAAAACCGGGGAGCTGTTTTTT	TRBV7-3	.	15	TRBJ2-2	TRBD1
CASSLGEGRAAAKNIQYF	TGCGCCAGCAGCTTGGGAGAGGGAAGGGCTGCGGCCAAAAACATTCAGTACTTC	TRBV5-1	many	18	TRBJ2-4	.
CATSEPAKSGVGTDTQYF	TGTGCCACCAGTGAGCCTGCGAAAAGCGGGGTGGGGACAGATACGCAGTATTTT	TRBV24-1	.	18	TRBJ2-3	TRBD2
CASSDGQPGEQFF	TGTGCCAGCAGCGACGGGCAGCCCGGTGAGCAGTTCTTC	TRBV7-3	few	13	TRBJ2-1	.
CASSLKNEQFF	TGTGCCAGCAGTTTAAAGAACGAGCAGTTCTTC	TRBV12-3/TRBV12-4	few	11	TRBJ2-1	.
CAISVGLPSYNEQFF	TGTGCCATCAGTGTAGGACTCCCCTCCTACAATGAGCAGTTCTTC	TRBV10-3	.	15	TRBJ2-1	.
CASSQPPGQGTGELFF	TGCGCCAGCAGCCAACCTCCGGGACAGGGAACCGGGGAGCTGTTTTTT	TRBV4-1	few	16	TRBJ2-2	TRBD1
CATSRAGRAYTGELFF	TGTGCCACCAGCAGAGCCGGGAGGGCCTACACCGGGGAGCTGTTTTTT	TRBV15	few	16	TRBJ2-2	TRBD2
CASSLEARVNEQFF	TGTGCCAGCAGCTTAGAAGCGCGGGTCAATGAGCAGTTCTTC	TRBV7-6	few	14	TRBJ2-1	.
CASSPKNTITDTQYF	TGTGCCAGCAGCCCAAAGAACACCATCACAGATACGCAGTATTTT	TRBV7-9	.	15	TRBJ2-3	.
CPSSLPAVVYSNQPQHF	TGTCCCAGCAGTTTACCGGCCGTCGTCTATAGCAATCAGCCCCAGCATTTT	TRBV28	.	17	TRBJ1-5	.
CASSDSFYEQYF	TGTGCCAGCAGTGACAGCTTCTACGAGCAGTACTTC	TRBV2	few	12	TRBJ2-7	.
CASSIGTASSYEQYF	TGTGCCAGTAGTATCGGGACGGCGAGCTCCTACGAGCAGTACTTC	TRBV19	once	15	TRBJ2-7	.
CASSPSRTNEKLFF	TGTGCCAGCAGCCCGAGTCGGACGAATGAAAAACTGTTTTTT	TRBV7-6	few	14	TRBJ1-4	.
CASSPGLVYEQYF	TGTGCCAGCTCACCAGGGTTGGTATACGAGCAGTACTTC	TRBV18	.	13	TRBJ2-7	.
CASSQTGTGRTEAFF	TGCGCCAGCAGTCAGACGGGGACAGGGAGGACTGAAGCTTTCTTT	TRBV10-1	few	15	TRBJ1-1	TRBD1
CSANRGGGGYEQYF	TGCAGTGCTAACAGGGGCGGAGGAGGATACGAGCAGTACTTC	TRBV20-1	few	14	TRBJ2-7	TRBD1
CASNPYRTAGELFF	TGTGCCAGCAATCCCTACAGGACAGCCGGGGAGCTGTTTTTT	TRBV12-3/TRBV12-4	few	14	TRBJ2-2	.
CASSLNAFTEAFF	TGTGCCAGCAGCTTAAACGCTTTTACTGAAGCTTTCTTT	TRBV7-3	few	13	TRBJ1-1	.